One TCR beta chain is described in this entry. This record belongs to a study of blood T cell repertoires in COVID-19. Study summary: Some COVID-19 samples were acute and others convalescent; all came from the United States, Italy and Spain. In each case, the material was cDNA or gDNA derived from T cells, B-cell-depleted T cells, or PBMCs.

V trimming: 6 bases; J trimming: 8 bases; junction bases outside the gene matches: 14. Germline V CDR1 and CDR2: MNHEY, SVGAGI. CDR3 length: 15 residues. The data were produced by immunoSEQ multiplex PCR, yet TCRdb's version contains in-frame clones alone and is incomplete. The sample has around 80,000 clones, around four fifths seen once; the top ten hold approximately 9.1%. This clonotype was obtained from a human donor in a cohort sampled during active COVID-19. The chain combines TRBV6-5 with TRBJ1-2, with 8 bases aligning to TRBD1. Sequenced sample: peripheral blood. As DNA, the CDR3 is TGTGCCAGCAGGGACGACAGGGGCCTTTTGGGCGGCTACACCTTC. Amino acid sequence: CASRDDRGLLGGYTF.